Listed below are T cell receptor beta chains from one sample, sequenced in a study of cytomegalovirus exposure and HLA in healthy donors. The data were produced by immunoSEQ multiplex PCR, yet TCRdb's version contains in-frame clones alone and is incomplete. The sample holds more than 200,000 clones, under 90% seen once. Sequences were obtained from PBMCs. The receptors stem from a human donor in good health. Both conserved end residues are trimmed from each CDR3. Each record gives: D gene, V gene, J gene, CDR3 protein. The D gene is left open where the match is weak.

d_gene: TRBD2; v_gene: TRBV10-3; j_gene: TRBJ2-7; CDR3aa: AISGLAGGEQY
d_gene: TRBD2; v_gene: TRBV28; j_gene: TRBJ2-2; CDR3aa: ASSSSGGTGELF
d_gene: TRBD1; v_gene: TRBV6-1; j_gene: TRBJ1-2; CDR3aa: ASSGTGYGYT
d_gene: TRBD1; v_gene: TRBV10-3; j_gene: TRBJ1-4; CDR3aa: AISEDRAGSLNEKLF
d_gene: TRBD2; v_gene: TRBV18; j_gene: TRBJ2-1; CDR3aa: ASSRVAGADNEQF
d_gene: TRBD2; v_gene: TRBV6-6; j_gene: TRBJ2-5; CDR3aa: ASRYIPAGGPETQY
d_gene: .; v_gene: TRBV2; j_gene: TRBJ2-4; CDR3aa: ASSEDLLAKNIQY
d_gene: .; v_gene: TRBV4-2; j_gene: TRBJ2-5; CDR3aa: ASSQFSGHFLVETQY
d_gene: TRBD2; v_gene: TRBV7-2; j_gene: TRBJ2-1; CDR3aa: ASSLALSRLAAYNEQF
d_gene: TRBD1; v_gene: TRBV7-2; j_gene: TRBJ1-1; CDR3aa: ASSPGGLDRGTEAF
d_gene: TRBD1; v_gene: TRBV6-1; j_gene: TRBJ2-6; CDR3aa: ASSEQGASGANVLT
d_gene: TRBD1; v_gene: TRBV11-1; j_gene: TRBJ2-7; CDR3aa: ASSLHRGPYEQY
d_gene: .; v_gene: TRBV19; j_gene: TRBJ1-4; CDR3aa: ATKEGRANEKLF
d_gene: .; v_gene: TRBV6-6; j_gene: TRBJ2-2; CDR3aa: ASSSRGSVGTGELF
d_gene: TRBD2; v_gene: TRBV27; j_gene: TRBJ2-1; CDR3aa: ASSWSGLANNEQF
d_gene: TRBD1; v_gene: TRBV4-3; j_gene: TRBJ2-5; CDR3aa: ASSQGLGTVQETQY
d_gene: .; v_gene: TRBV30; j_gene: TRBJ2-5; CDR3aa: AVDTRETQY
d_gene: .; v_gene: TRBV30; j_gene: TRBJ1-1; CDR3aa: AWSRGGDTEAF
d_gene: .; v_gene: TRBV27; j_gene: TRBJ2-7; CDR3aa: ASSLSRDNYEQY
d_gene: TRBD1; v_gene: TRBV2; j_gene: TRBJ1-5; CDR3aa: ASGGTGGWGQPQH
d_gene: .; v_gene: TRBV7-6; j_gene: TRBJ2-5; CDR3aa: ASSLAGFQGQETQY
d_gene: .; v_gene: TRBV9; j_gene: TRBJ1-1; CDR3aa: ASSEVEDSYTEAF
d_gene: .; v_gene: TRBV4-1; j_gene: TRBJ2-5; CDR3aa: ASSHRRQPQETQY
d_gene: .; v_gene: TRBV10-1; j_gene: TRBJ2-2; CDR3aa: ASRGVCGLTNTGELF
d_gene: .; v_gene: TRBV4-2; j_gene: TRBJ2-1; CDR3aa: ASSQVAGQDNEQF
d_gene: TRBD2; v_gene: TRBV6-4; j_gene: TRBJ2-3; CDR3aa: ASSRAGVETDTQY
d_gene: .; v_gene: TRBV27; j_gene: TRBJ2-7; CDR3aa: ASLPQADSSYEQY
d_gene: TRBD2; v_gene: TRBV27; j_gene: TRBJ2-1; CDR3aa: ASSSPGLAGGRNEQF
d_gene: .; v_gene: TRBV18; j_gene: TRBJ2-3; CDR3aa: ASSPLTGRSVMDTQY